These 13 T cell receptor beta chains share one sample of origin, sequenced in a study of OX40 agonist ivuxolimab in advanced cancers. TCRdb's table, derived via immunoSEQ multiplex PCR, lists solely in-frame clones and lacks some. The profile shows about 69,000 clones, over 80% of them singletons. This specimen consisted of CD4+ or CD8+ T cells sorted from blood, obtained in a trial of the OX40 agonist ivuxolimab. Every receptor here comes from an adult with an advanced solid tumor such as melanoma, head and neck, liver or kidney cancer.

The rearrangement links TRBV2 to TRBJ2-7; no firm D call. V was pared by 6 bases and J by 0 bases, with 12 bases between. The CDR3 is 14 amino acids. Germline assignment: CDR1 SNHLY and CDR2 FYNNEI. CDR3 DNA sequence: TGTGCCAGCAGCTTAGTTGGGAACTCCTACGAGCAGTACTTC. Protein: CASSLVGNSYEQYF.

The chain links TRBV28 to TRBJ2-6; 7 nucleotides agree with TRBD1. Trimming took 7 bases from V and 3 from J; bases not matched to a gene: 18. The CDR3 extends over 19 amino acids. Germline assignment: CDR1 MDHEN and CDR2 SYDVKM. The CDR3 coding sequence is TGTGCCAGCACCGAAGGACAGGTTCTAATCACCAGTGGGGCCAACGTCCTGACTTTC. This encodes CASTEGQVLITSGANVLTF. The complete variable domain, with remaining parts taken from reference TRBV28 and TRBJ2-6, reads DVKVTQSSRYLVKRTGEKVFLECVQDMDHENMFWYRQDPGLGLRLIYFSYDVKMKEKGDIPEGYSVSREKKERFSLILESASTNQTSMYLCASTEGQVLITSGANVLTFGAGSRLTVL.

Only one count was recorded for this clone. The junction shows a germline mismatch at one end, possibly a read error. The chain has TRBV27 and TRBJ2-1, with D possibly being TRBD2 (5 bases). Germline loops: CDR1 MNHEY, CDR2 SMNVEV (reference sequence). The CDR3 is 15 residues long. CDR3 DNA sequence: TGTGCCAGCAGTCTATCCATATCCTCGGAGCTAGCACAGTTCTTC. Translating gives CASSLSISSELAQFF.

By share, this clone ranks as medium-sized. This rearrangement joins TRBV27 to TRBJ1-2; 11 bases agree with TRBD1. V shed 2 bases, J shed 4 bases, and the junction held 3 bases outside the gene matches. Germline assignment: CDR1 MNHEY and CDR2 SMNVEV (reference sequence). The CDR3 length is 15 residues. The DNA for the CDR3 is TGTGCCAGCAGTTTAAAAGGGACAGGGGGCTATGGCTACACCTTC. Protein: CASSLKGTGGYGYTF.

The chain has TRBV5-6 and TRBJ2-1, with 7 bases that match TRBD1. Germline CDR1 SGHDT, CDR2 YYEEEE. V dropped 0 bases and J dropped 7; count of bases not matched to a gene: 1. The length of the CDR3 is 13 residues. CDR3 bases: TGTGCCAGCAGCTTGGCAGGGGGTAATGAGCAGTTCTTC. This gives the protein CASSLAGGNEQFF.

This chain links TRBV5-8 with TRBJ2-2, with 7 bases that match TRBD1. V lost 5 bases to trimming and J lost 2 bases; unmatched junction nucleotides: 6. The CDR3 contains 15 residues. Germline lookup yields CDR1 SGHTS and CDR2 YDEGEE. This chain's CDR3 is CASRETGLNTGELFF. Here the CDR3 DNA reads TGTGCCAGCAGGGAGACAGGGTTAAACACCGGGGAGCTGTTTTTT.

The CDR3 loop reads CASSKLGDRGNNEQFF. CDR3 DNA: TGTGCCAGCAGCAAATTGGGGGACAGGGGAAACAATGAGCAGTTCTTC. The chain employs TRBV21-1 and TRBJ2-1; the table's D call TRBD1 went unverified against the DNA. TRBV21-1 is a pseudogene. CDR3 length equals 16 residues.

The chain employs TRBV11-2 and TRBJ2-4; D gene unclear. V lost 3 bases and J lost 5, with 5 bases in between. The CDR3 is 12 amino acids. Germline assignment: CDR1 SGHAT and CDR2 FQNNGV. The CDR3 DNA follows: TGTGCCAGCAGCTTGTCCCAAAACATTCAGTACTTC. It is translated as CASSLSQNIQYF.

This rearrangement joins TRBV9 to TRBJ1-4; the D is unclear. The CDR3 extends over 15 amino acids. The germline V gene has CDR1 SGDLS and CDR2 YYNGEE. V lost 1 base to trimming and J lost 0 bases, with 7 bases between them. CDR3 sequence: CASSVSHATNEKLFF. Here the CDR3 DNA reads TGTGCCAGCAGCGTATCGCATGCAACTAATGAAAAACTGTTTTTT.

This clone was seen just once. The CDR3 nucleotides read TGTGCCAGCAGCGGCGGCGGGGGCGGGGAGACCCAGTACTTC. It yields the protein CASSGGGGGETQYF. The J gene is TRBJ2-5, the V gene TRBV9; a weak D match, TRBD2 (7 bases). V lost 3 bases to trimming and J lost 5 bases, with 14 bases between them. The germline V gene has CDR1 SGDLS and CDR2 YYNGEE. This CDR3 is 14 amino acids long. Filled out from reference TRBV9 and TRBJ2-5, the complete variable domain reads DSGVTQTPKHLITATGQRVTLRCSPRSGDLSVYWYQQSLDQGLQFLIQYYNGEERAKGNILERFSAQQFPDLHSELNLSSLELGDSALYFCASSGGGGGETQYFGPGTRLLVL.

The chain carries TRBV5-6 and TRBJ2-2; 7 bases fit TRBD1. The CDR3 is 16 residues long. Germline V lookup: CDR1 SGHDT, CDR2 YYEEEE. V lost 1 base and J lost 3; bases outside the gene matches: 6. In DNA, the CDR3 is TGTGCCAGCAGCTTGACCAGGGGGAAAGACACCGGGGAGCTGTTTTTT. Its protein product is CASSLTRGKDTGELFF.

The chain carries TRBV13 and TRBJ1-1; no reliable D call. This CDR3 comprises 15 residues. The V end lost 5 bases, the J end lost 1 base, and 14 bases lay between the germline ends. Germline CDR1 and CDR2: PRHDT and FYEKMQ (reference sequence). CDR3 in amino acids: CASSPPGRGNTEAFF. CDR3 nucleotide sequence: TGTGCCAGCAGCCCCCCAGGACGGGGGAACACTGAAGCTTTCTTT.

The rearrangement joins TRBV29-1 to TRBJ2-1; D tentatively fits TRBD1 or TRBD2 (5 bases each). The V gene lost 1 base and the J gene lost 10 bases, with 11 bases spanning the gap. The CDR3 has 12 amino acids. Per the germline V gene, CDR1 is SQVTM and CDR2 is ANQGSEA. CDR3 protein: CSVEVRGGEQFF. The CDR3 region has the DNA TGCAGCGTTGAAGTCCGGGGCGGGGAGCAGTTCTTC.